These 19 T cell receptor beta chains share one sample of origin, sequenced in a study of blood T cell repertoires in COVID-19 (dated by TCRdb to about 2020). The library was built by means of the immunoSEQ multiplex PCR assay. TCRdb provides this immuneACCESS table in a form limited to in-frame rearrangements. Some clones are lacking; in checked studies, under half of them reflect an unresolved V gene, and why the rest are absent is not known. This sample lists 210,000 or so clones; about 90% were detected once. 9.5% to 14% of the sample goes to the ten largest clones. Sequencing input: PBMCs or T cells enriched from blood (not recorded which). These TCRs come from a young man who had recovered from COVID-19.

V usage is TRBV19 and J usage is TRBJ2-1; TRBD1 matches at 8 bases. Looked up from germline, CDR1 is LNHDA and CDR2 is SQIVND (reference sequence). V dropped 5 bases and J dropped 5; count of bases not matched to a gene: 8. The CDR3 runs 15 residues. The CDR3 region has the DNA TGTGCCAGTAGTCCGACAGGGGTCTGGGACAATGAGCAGTTCTTC. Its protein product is CASSPTGVWDNEQFF.

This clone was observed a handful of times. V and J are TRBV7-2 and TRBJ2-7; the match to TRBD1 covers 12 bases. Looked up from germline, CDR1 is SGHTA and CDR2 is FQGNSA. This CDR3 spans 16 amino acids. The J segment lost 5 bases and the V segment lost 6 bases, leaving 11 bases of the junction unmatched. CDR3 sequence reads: CASSNPGTGGINEQYF. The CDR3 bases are TGTGCCAGCAGTAATCCCGGGACAGGGGGCATCAACGAGCAGTACTTC.

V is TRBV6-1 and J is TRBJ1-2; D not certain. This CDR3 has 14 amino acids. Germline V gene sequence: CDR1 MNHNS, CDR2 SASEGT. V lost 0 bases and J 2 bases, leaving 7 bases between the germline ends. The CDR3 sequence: CASSEAGGNYGYTF. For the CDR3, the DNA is TGTGCCAGCAGTGAAGCAGGAGGAAACTATGGCTACACCTTC.

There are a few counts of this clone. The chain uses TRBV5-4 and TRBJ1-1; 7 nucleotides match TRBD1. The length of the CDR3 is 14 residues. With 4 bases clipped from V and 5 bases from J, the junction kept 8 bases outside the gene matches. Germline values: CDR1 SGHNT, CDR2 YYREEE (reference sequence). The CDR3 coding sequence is TGTGCCAGCAGCGGACCGACAGGGCGTACTGAAGCTTTCTTT. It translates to CASSGPTGRTEAFF.

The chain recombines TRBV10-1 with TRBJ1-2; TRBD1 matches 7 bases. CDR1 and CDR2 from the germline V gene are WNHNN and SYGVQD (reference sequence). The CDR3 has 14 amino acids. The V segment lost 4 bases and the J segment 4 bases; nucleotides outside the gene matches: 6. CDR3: CASSASGGTYGYTF. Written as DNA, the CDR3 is TGCGCCAGCAGTGCGTCAGGGGGAACCTATGGCTACACCTTC.

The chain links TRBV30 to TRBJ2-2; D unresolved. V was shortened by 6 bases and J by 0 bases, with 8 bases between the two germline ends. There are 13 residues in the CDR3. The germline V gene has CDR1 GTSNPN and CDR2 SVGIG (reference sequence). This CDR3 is CACLITNTGELFF. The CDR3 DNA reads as TGTGCCTGTCTTATTACGAACACCGGGGAGCTGTTTTTT.

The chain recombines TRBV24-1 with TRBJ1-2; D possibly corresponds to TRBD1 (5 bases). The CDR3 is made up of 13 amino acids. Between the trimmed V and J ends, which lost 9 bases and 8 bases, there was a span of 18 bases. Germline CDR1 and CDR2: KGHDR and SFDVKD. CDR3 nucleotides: TGTGCCACCGGGCGTCAGGGATTCGAAGGCTACACCTTC. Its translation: CATGRQGFEGYTF.

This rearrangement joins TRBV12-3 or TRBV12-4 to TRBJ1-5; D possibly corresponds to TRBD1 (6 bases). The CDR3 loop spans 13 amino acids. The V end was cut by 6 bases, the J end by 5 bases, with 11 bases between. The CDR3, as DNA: TGTGCCAGCAGCCTGGACAGCCATCAGCCCCAGCATTTT. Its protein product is CASSLDSHQPQHF.

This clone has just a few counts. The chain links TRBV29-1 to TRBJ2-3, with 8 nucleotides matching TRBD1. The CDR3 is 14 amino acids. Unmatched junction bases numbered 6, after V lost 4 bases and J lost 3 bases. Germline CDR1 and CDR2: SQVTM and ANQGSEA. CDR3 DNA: TGCAGCGTTGGGGGCAGGGGGCGAACAGATACGCAGTATTTT. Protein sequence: CSVGGRGRTDTQYF.

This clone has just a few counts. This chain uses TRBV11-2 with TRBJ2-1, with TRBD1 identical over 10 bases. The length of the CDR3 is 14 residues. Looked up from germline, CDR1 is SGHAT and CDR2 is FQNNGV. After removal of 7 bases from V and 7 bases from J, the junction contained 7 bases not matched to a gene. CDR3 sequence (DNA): TGTGCCAGCACCCCGGACAGGGGGTTGAATGAGCAGTTCTTC. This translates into CASTPDRGLNEQFF.

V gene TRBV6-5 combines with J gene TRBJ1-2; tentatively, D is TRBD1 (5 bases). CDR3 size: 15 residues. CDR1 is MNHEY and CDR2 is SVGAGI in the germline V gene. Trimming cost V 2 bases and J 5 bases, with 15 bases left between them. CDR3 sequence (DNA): TGTGCCAGCAGTTACGCGGGGGGAGGGTCGTATGGCTACACCTTC. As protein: CASSYAGGGSYGYTF.

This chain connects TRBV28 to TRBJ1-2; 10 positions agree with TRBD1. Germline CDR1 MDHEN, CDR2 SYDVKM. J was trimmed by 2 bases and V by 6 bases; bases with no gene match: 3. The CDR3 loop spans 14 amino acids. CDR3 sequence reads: CASRTGQGNYGYTF. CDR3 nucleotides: TGTGCCAGCAGAACGGGACAGGGGAACTATGGCTACACCTTC.

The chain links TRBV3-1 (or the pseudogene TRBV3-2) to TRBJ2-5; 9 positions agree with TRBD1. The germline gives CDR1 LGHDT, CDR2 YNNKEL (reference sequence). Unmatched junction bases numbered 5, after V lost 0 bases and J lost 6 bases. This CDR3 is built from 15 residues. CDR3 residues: CASSQDLGTGKTQYF. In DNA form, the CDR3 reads TGTGCCAGCAGCCAAGATCTAGGGACAGGGAAGACCCAGTACTTC.

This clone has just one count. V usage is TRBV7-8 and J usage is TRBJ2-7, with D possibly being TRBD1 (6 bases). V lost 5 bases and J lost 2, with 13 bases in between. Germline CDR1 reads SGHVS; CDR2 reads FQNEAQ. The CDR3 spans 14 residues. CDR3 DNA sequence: TGTGCCAGCAGCCCTCGGGACACAGCCTACGAGCAGTACTTC. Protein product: CASSPRDTAYEQYF.

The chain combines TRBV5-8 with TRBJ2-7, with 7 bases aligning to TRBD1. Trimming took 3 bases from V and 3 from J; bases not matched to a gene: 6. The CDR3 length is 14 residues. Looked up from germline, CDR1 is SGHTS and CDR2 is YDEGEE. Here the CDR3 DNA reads TGTGCCAGCAGCTCCAGACAGGGTCGCTACGAGCAGTACTTC. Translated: CASSSRQGRYEQYF.

CDR3 protein: CASTSVPGTYGYTF. Here the CDR3 DNA reads TGTGCCAGCACCTCCGTACCGGGAACCTATGGCTACACCTTC. The gene calls are TRBV6-5 and TRBJ1-2; D remains ambiguous. V gave up 7 bases and J gave up 4 bases, with 16 bases separating them. Per germline, CDR1 MNHEY and CDR2 SVGAGI. The CDR3 length is 14 residues.

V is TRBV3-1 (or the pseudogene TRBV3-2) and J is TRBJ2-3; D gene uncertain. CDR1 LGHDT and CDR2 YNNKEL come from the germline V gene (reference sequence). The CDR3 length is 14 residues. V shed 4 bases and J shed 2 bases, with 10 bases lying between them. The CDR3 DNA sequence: TGTGCCAGCAGCCCAGACCCGTACACAGATACGCAGTATTTT. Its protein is CASSPDPYTDTQYF.

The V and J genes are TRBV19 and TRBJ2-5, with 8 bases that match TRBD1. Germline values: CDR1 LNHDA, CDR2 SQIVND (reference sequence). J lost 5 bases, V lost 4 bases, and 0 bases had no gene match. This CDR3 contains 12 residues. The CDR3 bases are TGTGCCAGTAGTAGGACAGGGGAGACCCAGTACTTC. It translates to CASSRTGETQYF.

CDR3 DNA sequence: TGTGCCAGCAGCTTAGGGGGATCGGGTAATCAGCCCCAGCATTTT. Translated: CASSLGGSGNQPQHF. The J gene is TRBJ1-5, the V gene TRBV6-5, with D possibly matching TRBD1 (6 bases). From germline, CDR1 is MNHEY and CDR2 SVGAGI. Trimming stripped 6 bases from V and 4 bases from J, with 16 bases between. This CDR3 region has 15 residues.